This TCR beta chain was obtained from a study of blood T cells in healthy people across ages. Alongside a J-beta primer mix, a sample-barcoded 5' primer served in a second PCR lasting about 6 to 12 cycles. TCRdb passed the 5' RACE reads through MiXCR, listing each CDR3 protein once. The table lists roughly 1,500,000 distinct CDR3 sequences, about 31% of them singletons, with about 11% in the top ten. The CDR3 covers 15 residues. With 3 bases removed from V and 1 base from J, the gap between germline ends came to 12 bases. Looked up from germline, CDR1 is SGHTA and CDR2 is FQGNSA. This sequence originates from a woman between 25 and 40 years old in good health. The chain joins TRBV7-2 to TRBJ1-1; possibly TRBD1 for D (6 bases). Sequencing was done on a sample of blood. As DNA, the CDR3 is TGTGCCAGCAGCTTGCAGGGGTATGAGAACACTGAAGCTTTCTTT. Translation gives CASSLQGYENTEAFF.